This section outlines one TCR beta chain sequence together with its context. Its matching antigen is unknown. The source of the sample is a study of CD8 T cells in Susac syndrome. Study observations and caveats: An acknowledgment was made by the study that its TCR sequencing and HLA analysis involved relatively few individuals.

A quantity of about 0.5 to 1 ug RNA underwent reverse transcription using random hexamers. Amplification of TCR beta CDR3 was carried out by immunoSEQ multiplex PCR, which covered 54 Vbeta and 13 Jbeta segments. TCRdb processed the immunoSEQ multiplex PCR reads anew with MiXCR; each CDR3 protein has one entry. Of 100,000 to 150,000 distinct CDR3 sequences listed, more than 90% are singletons. The receptor was isolated from a human donor with Susac syndrome. The sequenced material came from CD8+ T cells from PBMCs.

The CDR3 DNA is TGTGCCAGCAGTTACGGCGCGGGAAGGGACGAGCAGTACTTC. Amino acid sequence: CASSYGAGRDEQYF. The chain carries TRBV6-6 and TRBJ2-7; weak D call: TRBD2 (6 bases). V was trimmed by 2 bases and J by 5 bases, leaving 13 bases between them. Germline V gene sequence: CDR1 MNHNY, CDR2 SVGAGI (reference sequence). The CDR3 totals 14 residues.